These T cell receptor beta chains were read from a single sample in a study of OX40 agonist ivuxolimab in advanced cancers. Using immunoSEQ multiplex PCR, the repertoire was profiled, and TCRdb retains in-frame clones only, with some absent. The table lists 50,000 to 65,000 clones, roughly 85% of them singletons. The specimen was CD4+ or CD8+ T cells sorted from blood, collected in a trial of the OX40 agonist ivuxolimab. All receptors come from an adult with an advanced solid tumor such as melanoma, head and neck, liver or kidney cancer. Each CDR3 is given with its conserved first and last residue. Each record gives: D gene, V gene, J gene, clone size, CDR3 DNA, CDR3 protein. The D gene is left open where the match is weak. Not every row has a clone size; where given, it reads once, few, many or a size class.

d_call: -
v_call: TRBV10-3
j_call: TRBJ1-1
clone_size: -
cdr3_nt: TGTGCCATCAAGGGACGGGGTAACACTGAAGCTTTCTTT
cdr3_aa: CAIKGRGNTEAFF

d_call: TRBD1
v_call: TRBV7-9
j_call: TRBJ2-4
clone_size: -
cdr3_nt: TGTGCCAGCAGTTCGGACAGGGGGCCCGACATTCAGTACTTC
cdr3_aa: CASSSDRGPDIQYF

d_call: -
v_call: TRBV5-8
j_call: TRBJ2-2
clone_size: once
cdr3_nt: TGTGCCAGCAGCATTGGGACCTGGGCCGGGGAGCTGTTTTTT
cdr3_aa: CASSIGTWAGELFF

d_call: -
v_call: TRBV2
j_call: TRBJ2-2
clone_size: -
cdr3_nt: TGTGCCAGCACGGGGGTAGCGGCCACCGGGGAGCTGTTTTTT
cdr3_aa: CASTGVAATGELFF

d_call: TRBD1
v_call: TRBV9
j_call: TRBJ2-7
clone_size: -
cdr3_nt: TGTGCCAGCAGCGGGGGGACAGACGAGCAGTACTTC
cdr3_aa: CASSGGTDEQYF

d_call: -
v_call: TRBV6-5
j_call: TRBJ2-1
clone_size: -
cdr3_nt: TGTGCCAGCAGTTACATTGGGCAGGGCGGTGAGCAGTTCTTC
cdr3_aa: CASSYIGQGGEQFF

d_call: -
v_call: TRBV5-6
j_call: TRBJ2-7
clone_size: -
cdr3_nt: TGTGCCAGCAGCTTTTTCGCCCAGGCAGCCCCCTACGAGCAGTACTTC
cdr3_aa: CASSFFAQAAPYEQYF

d_call: -
v_call: TRBV4-2
j_call: TRBJ2-6
clone_size: once
cdr3_nt: TGTGCCAGCAGCTCTAAGCGAGGGGCCCCTCAAGTCGGGGCCAACGTCCTGACTTTC
cdr3_aa: CASSSKRGAPQVGANVLTF

d_call: TRBD2
v_call: TRBV6-6
j_call: TRBJ2-1
clone_size: once
cdr3_nt: TGTGCCAGCATAGCGGGAGCCTACTCCTTTGGTGAGCAGTTCTTC
cdr3_aa: CASIAGAYSFGEQFF

d_call: TRBD1
v_call: TRBV27
j_call: TRBJ1-6
clone_size: -
cdr3_nt: TGTGCCAGCAGTCAAGGACAGGGGAAAGAAACACCCCTCCACTTT
cdr3_aa: CASSQGQGKETPLHF

d_call: -
v_call: TRBV5-6
j_call: TRBJ1-1
clone_size: once
cdr3_nt: TGTGCCAGCAGCTTGTCGGGACGGATGAACACTGAAGCTTTCTTT
cdr3_aa: CASSLSGRMNTEAFF

d_call: TRBD2
v_call: TRBV7-6
j_call: TRBJ2-1
clone_size: -
cdr3_nt: TGTGCCAGCAGCAGGACTAGCGGGAGGGCACGCGAGCAGTTCTTC
cdr3_aa: CASSRTSGRAREQFF

d_call: TRBD1
v_call: TRBV6-5
j_call: TRBJ2-1
clone_size: once
cdr3_nt: TGTGCCAGCAGACCCCGGACAGGCTACAATGAGCAGTTCTTC
cdr3_aa: CASRPRTGYNEQFF

d_call: -
v_call: TRBV13
j_call: TRBJ2-1
clone_size: -
cdr3_nt: TGTGCCAGCAGCAGCTTCCGCGATGGTGAGCAGTTCTTC
cdr3_aa: CASSSFRDGEQFF

d_call: -
v_call: TRBV6-5
j_call: TRBJ1-1
clone_size: -
cdr3_nt: TGTGCCAGCAGTTACACCCTAGGGGGGCTGGGGACTGAAGCTTTCTTT
cdr3_aa: CASSYTLGGLGTEAFF

d_call: TRBD2
v_call: TRBV19
j_call: TRBJ2-2
clone_size: -
cdr3_nt: TGTGCCAGTACTATAGCGGGGGACACCGGGGAGCTGTTTTTT
cdr3_aa: CASTIAGDTGELFF

d_call: -
v_call: TRBV12-5
j_call: TRBJ2-1
clone_size: -
cdr3_nt: TGTGCTAGTGGGAGAGGCTATGAGCAGTTCTTC
cdr3_aa: CASGRGYEQFF

d_call: -
v_call: TRBV28
j_call: TRBJ2-1
clone_size: -
cdr3_nt: TGTGCCAGCAGTACATTGGGACCCACGACTTCGCAGTTCTTC
cdr3_aa: CASSTLGPTTSQFF

d_call: -
v_call: TRBV5-5
j_call: TRBJ1-4
clone_size: -
cdr3_nt: TGTGCCAGCAGCTTGCCCAGTGCAACTAATGAAAAACTGTTTTTT
cdr3_aa: CASSLPSATNEKLFF